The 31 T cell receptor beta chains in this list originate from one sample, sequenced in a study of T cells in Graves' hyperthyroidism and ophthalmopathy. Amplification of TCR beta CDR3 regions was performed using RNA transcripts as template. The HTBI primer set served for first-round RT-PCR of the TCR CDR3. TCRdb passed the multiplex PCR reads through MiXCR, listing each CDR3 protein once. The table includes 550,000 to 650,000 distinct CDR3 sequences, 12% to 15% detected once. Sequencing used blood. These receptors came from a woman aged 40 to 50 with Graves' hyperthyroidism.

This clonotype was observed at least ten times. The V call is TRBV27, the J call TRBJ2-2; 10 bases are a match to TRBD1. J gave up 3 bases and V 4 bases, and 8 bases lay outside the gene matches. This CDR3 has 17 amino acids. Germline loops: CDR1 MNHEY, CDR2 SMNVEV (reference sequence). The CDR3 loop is CASSSSRQGAYTGELFF. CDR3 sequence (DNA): TGTGCCAGCAGTTCCTCACGACAGGGGGCATACACCGGGGAGCTGTTTTTT.

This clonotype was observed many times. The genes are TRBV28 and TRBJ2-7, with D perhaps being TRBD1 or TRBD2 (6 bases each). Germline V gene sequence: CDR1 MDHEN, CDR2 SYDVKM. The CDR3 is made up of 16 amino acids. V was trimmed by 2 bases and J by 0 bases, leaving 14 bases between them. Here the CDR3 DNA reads TGTGCCAGCAGTTTAAGGGGGAGGCGAGGCTCCTACGAGCAGTACTTC. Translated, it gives CASSLRGRRGSYEQYF. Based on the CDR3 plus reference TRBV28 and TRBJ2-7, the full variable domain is DVKVTQSSRYLVKRTGEKVFLECVQDMDHENMFWYRQDPGLGLRLIYFSYDVKMKEKGDIPEGYSVSREKKERFSLILESASTNQTSMYLCASSLRGRRGSYEQYFGPGTRLTVT.

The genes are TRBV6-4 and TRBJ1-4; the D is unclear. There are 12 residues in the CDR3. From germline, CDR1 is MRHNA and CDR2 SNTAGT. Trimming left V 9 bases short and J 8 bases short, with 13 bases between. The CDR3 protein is CARTRYIEKLFF. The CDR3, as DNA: TGTGCCAGGACACGGTATATCGAAAAACTGTTTTTT.

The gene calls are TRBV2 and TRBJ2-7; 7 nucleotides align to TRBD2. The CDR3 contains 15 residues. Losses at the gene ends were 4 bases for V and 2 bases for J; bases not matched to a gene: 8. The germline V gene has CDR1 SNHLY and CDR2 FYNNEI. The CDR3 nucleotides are TGTGCCAGCAGTGGACAGACTAGCTTAGCCTACGAGCAGTACTTC. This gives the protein CASSGQTSLAYEQYF. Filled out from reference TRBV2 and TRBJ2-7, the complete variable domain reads EPEVTQTPSHQVTQMGQEVILRCVPISNHLYFYWYRQILGQKVEFLVSFYNNEISEKSEIFDDQFSVERPDGSNFTLKIRSTKLEDSAMYFCASSGQTSLAYEQYFGPGTRLTVT.

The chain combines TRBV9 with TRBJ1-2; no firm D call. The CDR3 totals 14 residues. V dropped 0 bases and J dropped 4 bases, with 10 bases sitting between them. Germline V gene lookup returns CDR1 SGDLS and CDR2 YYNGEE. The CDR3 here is CASSVDVSSYGYTF. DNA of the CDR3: TGTGCCAGCAGCGTAGATGTCAGCTCCTATGGCTACACCTTC.

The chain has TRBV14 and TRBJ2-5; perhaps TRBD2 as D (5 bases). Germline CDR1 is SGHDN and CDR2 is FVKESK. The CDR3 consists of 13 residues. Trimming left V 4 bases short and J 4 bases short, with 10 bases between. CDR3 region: CASSPQLAETQYF. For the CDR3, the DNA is TGTGCCAGCAGCCCTCAGCTAGCAGAGACCCAGTACTTC. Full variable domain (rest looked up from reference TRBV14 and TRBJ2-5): EAGVTQFPSHSVIEKGQTVTLRCDPISGHDNLYWYRRVMGKEIKFLLHFVKESKQDESGMPNNRFLAERTGGTYSTLKVQPAELEDSGVYFCASSPQLAETQYFGPGTRLLVL.

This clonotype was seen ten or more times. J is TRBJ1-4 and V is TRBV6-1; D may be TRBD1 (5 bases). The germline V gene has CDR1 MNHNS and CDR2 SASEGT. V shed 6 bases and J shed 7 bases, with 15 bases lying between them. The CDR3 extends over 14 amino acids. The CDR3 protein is CASRETVGPEKLFF. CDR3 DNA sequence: TGTGCCAGCAGGGAGACAGTGGGCCCTGAAAAACTGTTTTTT.

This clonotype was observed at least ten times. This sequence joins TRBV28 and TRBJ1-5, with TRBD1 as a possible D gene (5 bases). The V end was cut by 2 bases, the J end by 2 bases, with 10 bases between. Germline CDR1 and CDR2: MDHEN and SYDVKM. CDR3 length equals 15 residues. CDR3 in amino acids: CASSLAGSRNQPQHF. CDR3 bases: TGTGCCAGCAGTTTAGCAGGGTCGCGCAATCAGCCCCAGCATTTT.

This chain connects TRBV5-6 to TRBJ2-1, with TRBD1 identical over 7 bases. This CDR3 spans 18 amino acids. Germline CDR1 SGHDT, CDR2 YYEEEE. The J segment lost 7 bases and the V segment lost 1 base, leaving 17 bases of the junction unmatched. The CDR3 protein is CASSLRRTLTGYKNEQFF. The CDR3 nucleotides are TGTGCCAGCAGCTTGCGACGCACCTTGACAGGGTACAAGAATGAGCAGTTCTTC. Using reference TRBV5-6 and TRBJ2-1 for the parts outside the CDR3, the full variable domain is DAGVTQSPTHLIKTRGQQVTLRCSPKSGHDTVSWYQQALGQGPQFIFQYYEEEERQRGNFPDRFSGHQFPNYSSELNVNALLLGDSALYLCASSLRRTLTGYKNEQFFGPGTRLTVL.

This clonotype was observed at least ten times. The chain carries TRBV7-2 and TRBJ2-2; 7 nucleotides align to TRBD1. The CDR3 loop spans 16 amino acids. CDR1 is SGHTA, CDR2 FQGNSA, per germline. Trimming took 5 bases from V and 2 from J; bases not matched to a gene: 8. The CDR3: CASSRDSYLNTGELFF. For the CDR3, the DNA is TGTGCCAGCAGCCGGGACAGTTACCTCAACACCGGGGAGCTGTTTTTT. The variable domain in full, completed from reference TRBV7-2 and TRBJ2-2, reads GAGVSQSPSNKVTEKGKDVELRCDPISGHTALYWYRQSLGQGLEFLIYFQGNSAPDKSGLPSDRFSAERTGGSVSTLTIQRTQQEDSAVYLCASSRDSYLNTGELFFGEGSRLTVL.

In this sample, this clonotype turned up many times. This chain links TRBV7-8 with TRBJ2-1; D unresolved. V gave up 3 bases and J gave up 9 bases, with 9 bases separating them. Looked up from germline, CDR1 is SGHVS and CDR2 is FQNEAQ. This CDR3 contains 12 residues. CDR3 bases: TGTGCCAGCAGCTTCTCTAATGTTGAGCAGTTCTTC. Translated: CASSFSNVEQFF.

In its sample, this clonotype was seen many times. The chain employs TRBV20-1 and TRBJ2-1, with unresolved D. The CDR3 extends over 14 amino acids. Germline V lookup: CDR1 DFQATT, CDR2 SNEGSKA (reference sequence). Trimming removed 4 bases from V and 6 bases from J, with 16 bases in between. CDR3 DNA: TGCAGTGCTATACCTACGATAAGGGTCAATGAGCAGTTCTTC. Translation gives CSAIPTIRVNEQFF.

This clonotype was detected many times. The CDR3 DNA reads as TGTGCCAGCAGCTTAGGTCACGGGAACACAGATACGCAGTATTTT. Its protein product is CASSLGHGNTDTQYF. The rearrangement links TRBV7-2 to TRBJ2-3; tentative D call: TRBD2 (5 bases). This CDR3 contains 15 residues. CDR1 and CDR2 from the germline V gene are SGHTA and FQGNSA. V was cut by 1 base and J by 2 bases, with 10 bases left in between.

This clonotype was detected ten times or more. CDR3 bases: TGCAGTGCTGAGTCGGGGACAGGGGGCTGGGAGCAGTACTTC. It specifies CSAESGTGGWEQYF. This chain uses TRBV20-1 with TRBJ2-7; TRBD1 agrees at 12 bases. CDR3 length: 14 residues. CDR1 is DFQATT and CDR2 is SNEGSKA in the germline V gene (reference sequence). The V segment lost 5 bases and the J segment 7 bases; nucleotides outside the gene matches: 9.

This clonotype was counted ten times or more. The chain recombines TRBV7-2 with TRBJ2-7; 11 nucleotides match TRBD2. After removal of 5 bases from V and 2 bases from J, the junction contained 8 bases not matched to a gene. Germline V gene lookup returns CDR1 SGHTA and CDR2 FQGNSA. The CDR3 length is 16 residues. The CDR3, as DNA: TGTGCCAGCAGCATATCCGGGACTAGCGGAACCTACGAGCAGTACTTC. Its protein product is CASSISGTSGTYEQYF.

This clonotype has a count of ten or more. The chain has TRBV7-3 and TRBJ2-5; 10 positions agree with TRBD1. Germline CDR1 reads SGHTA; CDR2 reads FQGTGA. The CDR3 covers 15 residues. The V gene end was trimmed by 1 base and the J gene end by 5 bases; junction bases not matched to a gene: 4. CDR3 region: CASSLRGTGDETQYF. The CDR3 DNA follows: TGTGCCAGCAGCTTAAGGGGGACAGGGGACGAGACCCAGTACTTC.

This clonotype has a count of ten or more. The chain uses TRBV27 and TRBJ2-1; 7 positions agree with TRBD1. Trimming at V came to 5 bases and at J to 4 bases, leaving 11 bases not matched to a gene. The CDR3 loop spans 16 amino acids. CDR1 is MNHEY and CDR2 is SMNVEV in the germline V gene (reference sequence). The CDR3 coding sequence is TGTGCCAGCAGTCCCCGTACAGGGGTCCTTTACAATGAGCAGTTCTTC. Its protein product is CASSPRTGVLYNEQFF.

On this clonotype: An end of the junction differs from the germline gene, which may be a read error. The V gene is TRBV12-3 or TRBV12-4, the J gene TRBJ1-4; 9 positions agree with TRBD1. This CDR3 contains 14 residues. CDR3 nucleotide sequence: TGTGCCAGCGGGACCGGGACAGGGCGTGAAAAACTGGTTTTT. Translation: CASGTGTGREKLVF.

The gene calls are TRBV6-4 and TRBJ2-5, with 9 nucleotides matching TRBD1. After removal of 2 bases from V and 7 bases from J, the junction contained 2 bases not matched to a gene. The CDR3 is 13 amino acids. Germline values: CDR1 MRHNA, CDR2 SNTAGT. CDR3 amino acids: CASSDETGGTQYF. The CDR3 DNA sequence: TGTGCCAGCAGTGACGAGACAGGGGGGACCCAGTACTTC.

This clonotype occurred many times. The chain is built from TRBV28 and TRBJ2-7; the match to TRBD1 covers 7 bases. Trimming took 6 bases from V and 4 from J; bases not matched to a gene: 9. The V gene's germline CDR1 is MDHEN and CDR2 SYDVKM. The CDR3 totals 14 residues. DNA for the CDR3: TGTGCCAGCAGCCGTGGACAGGTCGGTTACGAGCAGTACTTC. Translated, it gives CASSRGQVGYEQYF.

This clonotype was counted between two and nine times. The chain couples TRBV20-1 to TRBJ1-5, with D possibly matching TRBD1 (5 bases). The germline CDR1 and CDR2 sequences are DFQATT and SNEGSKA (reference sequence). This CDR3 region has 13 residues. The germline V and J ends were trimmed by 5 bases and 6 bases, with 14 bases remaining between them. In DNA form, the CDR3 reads TGCAGTGCTCGAGGCAGGGTTGGTCAGCCCCAGCATTTT. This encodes CSARGRVGQPQHF.

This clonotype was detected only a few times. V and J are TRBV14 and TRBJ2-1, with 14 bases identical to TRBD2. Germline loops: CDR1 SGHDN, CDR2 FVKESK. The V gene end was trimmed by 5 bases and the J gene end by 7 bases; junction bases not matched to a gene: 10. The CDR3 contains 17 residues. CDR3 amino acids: CASSEPTSGRAMNEQFF. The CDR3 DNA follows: TGTGCCAGCAGCGAACCGACTAGCGGGAGGGCCATGAATGAGCAGTTCTTC.

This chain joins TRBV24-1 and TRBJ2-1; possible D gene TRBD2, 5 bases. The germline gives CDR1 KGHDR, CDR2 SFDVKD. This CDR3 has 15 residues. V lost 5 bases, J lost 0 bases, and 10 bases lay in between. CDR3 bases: TGTGCCACCAGTGCTACGGGGTACTCCTACAATGAGCAGTTCTTC. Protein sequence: CATSATGYSYNEQFF.

The CDR3 DNA sequence: TGTGCCAGCAGCCAAGGACAGGTGAGCTCCTACGAGCAGTACTTC. Protein sequence: CASSQGQVSSYEQYF. V gene TRBV14 combines with J gene TRBJ2-7; the D gene is possibly TRBD1 (6 bases). CDR1 is SGHDN and CDR2 is FVKESK in the germline V gene. Trimming pared 1 base from V and 0 bases from J, leaving 10 bases between. The CDR3 has 15 residues.

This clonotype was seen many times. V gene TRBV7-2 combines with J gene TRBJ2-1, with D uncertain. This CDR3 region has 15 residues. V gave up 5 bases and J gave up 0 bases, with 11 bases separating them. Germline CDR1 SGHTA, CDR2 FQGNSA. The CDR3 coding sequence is TGTGCCAGCAGCCCAATAGCCAGCTCCTACAATGAGCAGTTCTTC. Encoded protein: CASSPIASSYNEQFF.

The CDR3 DNA sequence: TGCGCCAGCACGGAACCCGCGGGGGGGGAGCTGTTTTTT. Translating it yields CASTEPAGGELFF. J is TRBJ2-2 and V is TRBV10-2; D perhaps matches TRBD2 (6 bases). This CDR3 spans 13 amino acids. V lost 7 bases to trimming and J lost 8 bases, with 14 bases between them. Germline values: CDR1 WSHSY, CDR2 SAAADI.

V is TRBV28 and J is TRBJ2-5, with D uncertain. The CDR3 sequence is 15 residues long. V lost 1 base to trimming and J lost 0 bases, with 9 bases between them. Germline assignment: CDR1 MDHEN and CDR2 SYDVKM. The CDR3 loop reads CASSLSPDNQETQYF. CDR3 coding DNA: TGTGCCAGCAGTTTATCCCCGGATAACCAAGAGACCCAGTACTTC.

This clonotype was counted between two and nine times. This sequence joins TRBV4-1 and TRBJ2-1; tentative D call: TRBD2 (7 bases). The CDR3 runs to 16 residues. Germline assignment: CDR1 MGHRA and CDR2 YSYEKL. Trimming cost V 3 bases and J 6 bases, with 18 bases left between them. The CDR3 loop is CASSHPSGGAANEQFF. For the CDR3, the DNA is TGCGCCAGCAGCCACCCCTCGGGGGGCGCGGCCAATGAGCAGTTCTTC.

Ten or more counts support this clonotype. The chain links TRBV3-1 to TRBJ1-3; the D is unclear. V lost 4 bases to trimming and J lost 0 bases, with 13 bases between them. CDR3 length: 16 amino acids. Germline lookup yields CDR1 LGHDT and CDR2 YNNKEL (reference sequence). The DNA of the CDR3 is TGTGCCAGCAGCCGCTCGGCGGGGAGCTCTGGAAACACCATATATTTT. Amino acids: CASSRSAGSSGNTIYF.

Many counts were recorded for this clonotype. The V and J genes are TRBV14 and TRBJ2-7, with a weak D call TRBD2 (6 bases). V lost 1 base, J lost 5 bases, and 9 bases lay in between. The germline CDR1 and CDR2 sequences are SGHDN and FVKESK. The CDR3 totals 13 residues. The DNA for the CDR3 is TGTGCCAGCAGCCAAGTGGGCGGGAACGAGCAGTACTTC. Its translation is CASSQVGGNEQYF.

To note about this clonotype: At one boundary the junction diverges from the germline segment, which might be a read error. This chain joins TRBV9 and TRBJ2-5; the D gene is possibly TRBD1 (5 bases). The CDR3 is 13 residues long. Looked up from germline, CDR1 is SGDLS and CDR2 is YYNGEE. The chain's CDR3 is CASSVTGQETLYF. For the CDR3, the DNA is TGTGCCAGCAGCGTAACCGGACAAGAGACCCTGTACTTC.